Listed below are T cell receptor beta chains from one sample, sequenced in a study of T cell repertoires in cytomegalovirus infection. MiXCR, run by TCRdb on the reads, gives a single entry per CDR3 protein. Of more than 200,000 distinct CDR3 sequences in the sample, roughly 9.1% were seen once. The specimen was PBMCs. Every receptor here comes from a human donor in good health (CMV status not recorded). Some clones in this sample may be carry-over from other donors' samples. The CDR3 runs from the conserved cysteine through the conserved F or W. Each record gives: J gene, D gene, V gene, clone size, CDR3 DNA, CDR3 protein. D genes are given only for firm matches. Only part of the rows carry a size: once, few, many, or a class if the clone is expanded.

TRBJ2-1 TRBD2 TRBV7-2 many TGTGCCAGCAGCAGACTAGCGGGGGGGCCTCTTGAGCAGTTCTTC CASSRLAGGPLEQFF
TRBJ2-3 - TRBV30 many TGTGCCTGGAGTGCCGTTTGGGCTCGCAACACAGATACGCAGTATTTT CAWSAVWARNTDTQYF
TRBJ1-2 TRBD1 TRBV6-1 many TGTGCCAGCAGCGGGACAGGAGAGCACTATGGCTACACCTTC CASSGTGEHYGYTF
TRBJ2-1 - TRBV7-2 many TGTGCCAGCAGCTCTACAGTCAGCTCCTACAATGAGCAGTTCTTC CASSSTVSSYNEQFF
TRBJ1-4 - TRBV7-2 many TGTGCCAGCAGCTTACGAGAACACACGAATGAAAAACTGTTTTTT CASSLREHTNEKLFF
TRBJ2-7 TRBD1 TRBV10-2 - TGCGCCAGCAGACCGGGACAGGGTCTTTACGAGCAGTACTTC CASRPGQGLYEQYF
TRBJ2-1 - TRBV2 few TGTGCCAGCAGTGAGGGTACCTACAATGAGCAGTTCTTC CASSEGTYNEQFF
TRBJ1-1 - TRBV7-2 many TGTGCCAGCCGGCATTGGGATTTGAACACTGAAGCTTTCTTT CASRHWDLNTEAFF
TRBJ2-1 TRBD2 TRBV20-1 once TGCAGTGCAACGGGACTAGCGGGAGCCTACAATGAGCAGTTCTTC CSATGLAGAYNEQFF
TRBJ2-1 TRBD2 TRBV4-2 many TGTGCCAGCAGCCGTCTTAGCGGGGGGGCTTCCTACAATGAGCAGTTCTTC CASSRLSGGASYNEQFF
TRBJ2-1 TRBD1 TRBV12-5 many TGTGCTAGTGGTTTGGTACTGGGGCAGGGGGCTGGAAAAGAGCAGTTCTTC CASGLVLGQGAGKEQFF
TRBJ1-2 TRBD1 TRBV7-2 few TGTGCCAGCAGCCAACACAGGGGAAACTATGGCTACACCTTC CASSQHRGNYGYTF
TRBJ2-7 TRBD1 TRBV7-8 - TGTGCCAGCAGCTTAATGGCAGGGGGCAAGTCCTACGAGCAGTACTTC CASSLMAGGKSYEQYF
TRBJ2-5 - TRBV14 - TGTGCCAGCAGCCAAGAATTGAGGCAAGAGACCCAGTACTTC CASSQELRQETQYF
TRBJ2-7 - TRBV5-4 many TGTGCCAGCAGCGCCGACGGCTACGAGCAGTACTTC CASSADGYEQYF
TRBJ1-1 - TRBV27 - TGTGCCAGCACCCCAACTGGGCAGAACACTGAAGCTTTCTTT CASTPTGQNTEAFF
TRBJ2-1 TRBD2 TRBV6-5 few TGTGCCAGCAGCCACGGATTAGCGGGAGTTTTAGGGGTCGATGAGCAGTTCTTC CASSHGLAGVLGVDEQFF
TRBJ2-5 - TRBV7-2 many TGTGCCAGCAGCTTAGCGGGACCCGGAGAGACCCAGTACTTC CASSLAGPGETQYF
TRBJ1-4 - TRBV28 - TGTGCCAGCAGTTTATTACCGGCCCGCCAGAATGAAAAACTGTTTTTT CASSLLPARQNEKLFF
TRBJ2-5 TRBD2 TRBV12-5 few TGTGCTAGTTCTTGGGGAGGGGAAGAGACCCAGTACTTC CASSWGGEETQYF
TRBJ2-3 TRBD1 TRBV7-2 many TGTGCCAGCAGCCCGGGACAGGGAAACACAGATACGCAGTATTTT CASSPGQGNTDTQYF
TRBJ2-7 - TRBV7-6 - TGTGCCAGCAGCTTAGCCCCCCCGGAGGCGACCTACGAGCAGTACTTC CASSLAPPEATYEQYF
TRBJ2-7 - TRBV11-2 many TGTGCCAGCAGCTTAGTCCGAATCAACGAGCAGTACTTC CASSLVRINEQYF
TRBJ2-7 - TRBV7-2 many TGTGCCAGCAGCGGACACTACGAGCAGTACTTC CASSGHYEQYF
TRBJ1-5 - TRBV19 - TGTGCCAGTAGTATACCAATCAGGACGGCTAGCAATCAGCCCCAGCATTTT CASSIPIRTASNQPQHF
TRBJ1-1 TRBD1 TRBV7-3 many TGTGCCAGCAGCTTAAGGGGACAGGGGGAAGAGGCTTTCTTT CASSLRGQGEEAFF